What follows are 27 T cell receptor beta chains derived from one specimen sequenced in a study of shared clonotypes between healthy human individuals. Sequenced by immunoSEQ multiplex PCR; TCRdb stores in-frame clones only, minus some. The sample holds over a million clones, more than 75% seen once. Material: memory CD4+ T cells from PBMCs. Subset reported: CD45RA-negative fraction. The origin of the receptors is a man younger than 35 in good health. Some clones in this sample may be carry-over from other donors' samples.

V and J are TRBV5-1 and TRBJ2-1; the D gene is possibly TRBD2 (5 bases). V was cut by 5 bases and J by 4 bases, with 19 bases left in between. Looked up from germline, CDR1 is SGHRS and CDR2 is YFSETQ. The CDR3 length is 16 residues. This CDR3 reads CASREAVSVAYNEQFF. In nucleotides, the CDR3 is TGCGCCAGCAGGGAGGCAGTATCGGTAGCTTACAATGAGCAGTTCTTC.

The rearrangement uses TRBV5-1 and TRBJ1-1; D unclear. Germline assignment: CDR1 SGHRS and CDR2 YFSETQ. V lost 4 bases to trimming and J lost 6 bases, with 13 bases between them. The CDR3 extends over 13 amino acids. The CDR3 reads CASSNAGQPEAFF. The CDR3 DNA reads TGCGCCAGCAGCAACGCCGGGCAGCCTGAAGCTTTCTTT.

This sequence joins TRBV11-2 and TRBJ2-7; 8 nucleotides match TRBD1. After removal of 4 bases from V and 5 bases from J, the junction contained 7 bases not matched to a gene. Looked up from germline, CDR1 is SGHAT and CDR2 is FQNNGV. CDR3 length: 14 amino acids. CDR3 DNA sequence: TGTGCCAGCAGCTCCCCCGGACAGGGCCACGAGCAGTACTTC. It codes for CASSSPGQGHEQYF.

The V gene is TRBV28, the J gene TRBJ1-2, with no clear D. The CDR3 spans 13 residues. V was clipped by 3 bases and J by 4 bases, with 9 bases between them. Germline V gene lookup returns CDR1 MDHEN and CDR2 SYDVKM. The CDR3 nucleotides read TGTGCCAGCAGTTTCCGGGCCGCCTATGGCTACACCTTC. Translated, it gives CASSFRAAYGYTF.

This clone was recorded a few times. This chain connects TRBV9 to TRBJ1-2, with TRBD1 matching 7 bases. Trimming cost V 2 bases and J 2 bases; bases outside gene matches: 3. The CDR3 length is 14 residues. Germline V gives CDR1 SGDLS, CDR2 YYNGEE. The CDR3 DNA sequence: TGTGCCAGCAGCGTCATGACAGGGAACTATGGCTACACCTTC. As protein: CASSVMTGNYGYTF.

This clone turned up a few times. CDR3 loop: CASSKELAANTGELFF. The CDR3 bases are TGTGCCAGCAGCAAGGAACTAGCGGCCAACACCGGGGAGCTGTTTTTT. The chain joins TRBV2 to TRBJ2-2; 8 bases agree with TRBD2. V gave up 6 bases and J gave up 2 bases; unmatched junction bases: 8. The germline V gene has CDR1 SNHLY and CDR2 FYNNEI. The CDR3 covers 16 residues. The variable domain in full, with the rest retrieved from reference TRBV2 and TRBJ2-2, is EPEVTQTPSHQVTQMGQEVILRCVPISNHLYFYWYRQILGQKVEFLVSFYNNEISEKSEIFDDQFSVERPDGSNFTLKIRSTKLEDSAMYFCASSKELAANTGELFFGEGSRLTVL.

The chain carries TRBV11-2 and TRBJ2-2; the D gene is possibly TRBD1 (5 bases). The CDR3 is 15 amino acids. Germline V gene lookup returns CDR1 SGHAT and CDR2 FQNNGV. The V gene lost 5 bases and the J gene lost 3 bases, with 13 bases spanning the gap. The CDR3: CASSPLDSYTGELFF. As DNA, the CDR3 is TGTGCCAGCAGCCCCCTCGACAGTTACACCGGGGAGCTGTTTTTT. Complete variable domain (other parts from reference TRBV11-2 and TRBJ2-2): EAGVAQSPRYKIIEKRQSVAFWCNPISGHATLYWYQQILGQGPKLLIQFQNNGVVDDSQLPKDRFSAERLKGVDSTLKIQPAKLEDSAVYLCASSPLDSYTGELFFGEGSRLTVL.

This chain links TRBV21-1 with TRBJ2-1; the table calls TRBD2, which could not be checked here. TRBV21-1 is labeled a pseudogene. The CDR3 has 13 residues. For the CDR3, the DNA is TGTGCCAGCCAGTGCGGACTCGACAATGAGCAGTTCTTC. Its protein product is CASQCGLDNEQFF.

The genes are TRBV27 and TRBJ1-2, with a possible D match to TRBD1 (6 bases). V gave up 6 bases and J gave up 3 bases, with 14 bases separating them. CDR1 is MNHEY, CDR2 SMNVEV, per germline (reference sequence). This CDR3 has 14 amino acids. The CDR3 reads CASRRDTGDYGYTF. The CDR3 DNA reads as TGTGCCAGCAGACGGGACACGGGAGACTATGGCTACACCTTC.

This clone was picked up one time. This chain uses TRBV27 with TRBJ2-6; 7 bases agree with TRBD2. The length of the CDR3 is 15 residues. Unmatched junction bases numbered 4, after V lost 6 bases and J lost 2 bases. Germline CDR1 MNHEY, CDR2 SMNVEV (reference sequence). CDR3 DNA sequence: TGTGCCAGCAGGTGGGGGGGAACTGGGGCCAACGTCCTGACTTTC. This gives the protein CASRWGGTGANVLTF.

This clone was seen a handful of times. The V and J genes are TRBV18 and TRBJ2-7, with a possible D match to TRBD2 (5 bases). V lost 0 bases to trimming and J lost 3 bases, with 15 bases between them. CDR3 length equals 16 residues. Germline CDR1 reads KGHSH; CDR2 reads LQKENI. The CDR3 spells CASSPPAGPPFYEQYF. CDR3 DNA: TGTGCCAGCTCACCACCGGCGGGCCCCCCGTTCTACGAGCAGTACTTC.

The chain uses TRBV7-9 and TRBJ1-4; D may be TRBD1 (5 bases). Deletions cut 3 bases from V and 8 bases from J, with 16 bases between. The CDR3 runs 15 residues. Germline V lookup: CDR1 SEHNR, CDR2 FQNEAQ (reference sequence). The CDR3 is CASSFKDGGSEKLFF. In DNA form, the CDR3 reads TGTGCCAGCAGCTTCAAGGACGGGGGTTCCGAAAAACTGTTTTTT.

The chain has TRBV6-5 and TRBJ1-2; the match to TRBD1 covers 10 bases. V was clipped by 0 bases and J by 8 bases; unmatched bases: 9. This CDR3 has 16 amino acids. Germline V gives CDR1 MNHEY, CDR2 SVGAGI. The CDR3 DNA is TGTGCCAGCAGTTACTCGGGGACAGGGGTTTTGGGAGGCTACACCTTC. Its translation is CASSYSGTGVLGGYTF.

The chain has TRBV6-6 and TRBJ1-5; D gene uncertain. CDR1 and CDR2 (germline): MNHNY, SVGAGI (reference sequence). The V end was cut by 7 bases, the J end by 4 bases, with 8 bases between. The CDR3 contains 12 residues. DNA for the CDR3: TGTGCCAGCACCCCTGGGAATCAGCCCCAGCATTTT. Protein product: CASTPGNQPQHF.

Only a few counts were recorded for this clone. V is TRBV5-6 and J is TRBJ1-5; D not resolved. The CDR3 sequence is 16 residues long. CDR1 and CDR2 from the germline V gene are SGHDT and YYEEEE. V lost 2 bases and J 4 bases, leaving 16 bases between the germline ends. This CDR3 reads CASSFYTHQRNQPQHF. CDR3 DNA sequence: TGTGCCAGCAGCTTTTATACCCACCAACGGAATCAGCCCCAGCATTTT.

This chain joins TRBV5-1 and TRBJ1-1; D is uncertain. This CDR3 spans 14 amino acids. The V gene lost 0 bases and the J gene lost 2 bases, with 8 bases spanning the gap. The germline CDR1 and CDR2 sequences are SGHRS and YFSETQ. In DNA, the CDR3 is TGCGCCAGCAGCTTGGGCAGGCATAACACTGAAGCTTTCTTT. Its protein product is CASSLGRHNTEAFF.

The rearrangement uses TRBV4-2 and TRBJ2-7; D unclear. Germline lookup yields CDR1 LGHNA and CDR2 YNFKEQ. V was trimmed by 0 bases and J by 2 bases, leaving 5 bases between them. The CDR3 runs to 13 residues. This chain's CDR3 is CASSQDPPYEQYF. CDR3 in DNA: TGTGCCAGCAGCCAAGATCCTCCCTACGAGCAGTACTTC.

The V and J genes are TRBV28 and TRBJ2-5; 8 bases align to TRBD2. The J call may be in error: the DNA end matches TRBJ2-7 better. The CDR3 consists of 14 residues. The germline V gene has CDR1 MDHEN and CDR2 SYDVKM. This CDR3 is CASSRGRSSYEQYF. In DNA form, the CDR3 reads TGTGCCAGCAGTCGCGGGAGGAGCTCCTACGAGCAGTACTTC.

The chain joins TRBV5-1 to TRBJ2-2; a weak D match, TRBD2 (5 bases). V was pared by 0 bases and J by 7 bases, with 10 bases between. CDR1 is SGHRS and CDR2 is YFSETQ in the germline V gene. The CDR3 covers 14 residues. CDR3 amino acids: CASSLVGAGGELFF. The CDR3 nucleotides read TGCGCCAGCAGCTTGGTGGGCGCGGGCGGGGAGCTGTTTTTT.

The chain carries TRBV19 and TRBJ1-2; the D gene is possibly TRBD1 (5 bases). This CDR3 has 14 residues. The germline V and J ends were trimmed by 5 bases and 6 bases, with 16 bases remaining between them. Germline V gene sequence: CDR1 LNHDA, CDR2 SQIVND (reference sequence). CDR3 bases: TGTGCCAGTAGTCGGGAGGCCAGGGAGAATGGCTACACCTTC. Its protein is CASSREARENGYTF.

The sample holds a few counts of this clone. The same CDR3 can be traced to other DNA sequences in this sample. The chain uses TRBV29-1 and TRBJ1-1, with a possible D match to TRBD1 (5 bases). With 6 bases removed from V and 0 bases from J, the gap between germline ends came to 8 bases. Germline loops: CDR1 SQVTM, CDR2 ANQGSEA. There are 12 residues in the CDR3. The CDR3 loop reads CSVRGMNTEAFF. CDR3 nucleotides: TGCAGCGTACGGGGGATGAACACTGAAGCTTTCTTT. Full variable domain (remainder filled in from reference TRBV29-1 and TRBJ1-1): SAVISQKPSRDICQRGTSLTIQCQVDSQVTMMFWYRQQPGQSLTLIATANQGSEATYESGFVIDKFPISRPNLTFSTLTVSNMSPEDSSIYLCSVRGMNTEAFFGQGTRLTVV.

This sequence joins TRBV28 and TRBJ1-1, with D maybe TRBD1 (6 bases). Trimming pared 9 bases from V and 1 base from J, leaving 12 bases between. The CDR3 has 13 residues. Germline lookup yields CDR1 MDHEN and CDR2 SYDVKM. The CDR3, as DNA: TGTGCCAGTGAGGGGGGGACGAACACTGAAGCTTTCTTT. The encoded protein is CASEGGTNTEAFF.

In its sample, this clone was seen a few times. In DNA, the CDR3 is TGTGCCACCGGCCGGAGGCCTGAAGCTTTCTTT. Translating it yields CATGRRPEAFF. This chain links TRBV28 with TRBJ1-1; D not resolved. There are 11 residues in the CDR3. Trimming stripped 10 bases from V and 6 bases from J, with 12 bases between. Germline-derived CDR1 and CDR2 are MDHEN and SYDVKM.

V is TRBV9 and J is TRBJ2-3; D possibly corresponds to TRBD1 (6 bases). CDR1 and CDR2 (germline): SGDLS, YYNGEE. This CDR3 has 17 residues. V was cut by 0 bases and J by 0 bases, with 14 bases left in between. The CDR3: CASSVAAGQSSTDTQYF. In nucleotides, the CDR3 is TGTGCCAGCAGCGTAGCAGCCGGACAGAGCAGCACAGATACGCAGTATTTT.

The CDR3 loop reads CASRTGTSGILSTDTQYF. CDR3 nucleotide sequence: TGTGCCAGCAGAACCGGGACTAGCGGGATATTGAGCACAGATACGCAGTATTTT. The chain links TRBV7-9 to TRBJ2-3, with 13 positions matching TRBD2. The CDR3 covers 18 residues. Germline loops: CDR1 SEHNR, CDR2 FQNEAQ (reference sequence). After removal of 6 bases from V and 0 bases from J, the junction contained 9 bases not matched to a gene.

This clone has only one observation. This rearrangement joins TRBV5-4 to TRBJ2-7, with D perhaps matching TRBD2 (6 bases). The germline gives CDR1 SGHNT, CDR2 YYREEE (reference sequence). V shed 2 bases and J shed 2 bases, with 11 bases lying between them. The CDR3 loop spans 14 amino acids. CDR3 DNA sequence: TGTGCCAGCAGCTTACGCGGGACCACCTACGAGCAGTACTTC. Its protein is CASSLRGTTYEQYF.

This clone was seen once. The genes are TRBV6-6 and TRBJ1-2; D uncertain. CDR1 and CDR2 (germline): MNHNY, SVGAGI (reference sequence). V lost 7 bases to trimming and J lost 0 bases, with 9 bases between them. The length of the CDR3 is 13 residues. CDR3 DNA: TGTGCCAGCACCGAAAGGGCTAACTATGGCTACACCTTC. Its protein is CASTERANYGYTF.